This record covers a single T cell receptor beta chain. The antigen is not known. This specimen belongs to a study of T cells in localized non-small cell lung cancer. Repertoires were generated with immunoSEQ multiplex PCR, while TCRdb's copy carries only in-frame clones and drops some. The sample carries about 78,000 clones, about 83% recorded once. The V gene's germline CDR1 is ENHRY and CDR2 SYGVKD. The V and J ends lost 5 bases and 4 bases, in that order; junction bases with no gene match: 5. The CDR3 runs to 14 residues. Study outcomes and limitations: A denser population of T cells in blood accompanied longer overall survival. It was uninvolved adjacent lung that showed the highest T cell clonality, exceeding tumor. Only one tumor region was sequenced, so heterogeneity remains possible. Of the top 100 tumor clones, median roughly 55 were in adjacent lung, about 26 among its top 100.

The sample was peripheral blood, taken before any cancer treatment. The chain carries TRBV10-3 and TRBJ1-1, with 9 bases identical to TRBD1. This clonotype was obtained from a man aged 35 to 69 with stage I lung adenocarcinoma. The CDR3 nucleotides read TGTGCCATCAGTCCGGGACAGGGAGGCACTGAAGCTTTCTTT. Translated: CAISPGQGGTEAFF.